The subject of this entry is one T cell receptor beta chain. Its antigen remains unidentified. There are no base qualities to consult, and no much larger clone falls within one base. The data are from a study of blood T cell repertoires in COVID-19 (dated by TCRdb to 2020 to 2021). For the study in its entirety: Collaborator samples came from the United States, Italy and Spain and covered acute and convalescent phases of COVID-19. The material from the prospective study consisted of cDNA or gDNA derived from T cells, B-cell-depleted T cells, or PBMCs. Deeply sampled blood TCRbeta repertoires from subjects exposed to, actively infected with, or recovered from COVID-19 were included in the dataset. The repertoires were released in a freely available public database intended as a resource for research on the immune response to SARS-CoV-2. Samples were obtained from the ongoing ImmuneRACE study (first 160 participants) and from some 1,200 subjects provided by 6 global collaborators. The sample metadata nearly always contained a de-identified subject ID, COVID-19 status, age in years and sex. Where available, HLA class I and class II types were taken from metadata supplied by the sample provider and were not determined by assay-based typing.

The research as a whole found: How much clinical and demographic metadata was included differed by source and by participant, and the metadata was provided uncurated.

In Seattle, one collaborating source enrolled patients while the infection was active and tracked those patients longitudinally over the course of disease. Collaborating institutions collected whole blood in K2EDTA tubes following their own protocols. For TCRbeta analysis, collaborators shipped samples as frozen whole blood, isolated PBMCs, or DNA extracted from either of those sample types. Ends trimmed: V by 5 bases, J by 3 bases; bases unmatched to a gene: 5. The CDR3 has 16 amino acids, counting the end cysteine and phenylalanine. Only CDR3 DNA is held: 48 bases, read in frame from base 1. CDR1 and CDR2, per the germline V gene, are SGHVS and FNYEAQ. The immunoSEQ Assay, a bias-controlled multiplex PCR, was used to amplify TCRbeta CDR3 regions from genomic DNA. On the authors' methods: The number of nucleated cells in each sample was estimated from the amplification of reference gene primers within the assay. To quantify the absolute abundance of each unique TCRbeta CDR3 rearrangement, sequence reads were collapsed and filtered. For each sample, productive Simpson clonality was calculated as the square root of Simpson's diversity index across productive rearrangements. TCRdb carries this immuneACCESS record with in-frame sequences only. Its versions omit some clonotypes, under half of them owing to an unresolved V gene in the studies checked, with the rest unexplained. That table is the source of V, J and clone size, and D and trimming were worked out from the DNA. The sample table shows around 60,000 clones, and 60% to 85% are seen once. 15% to 25% of the sample belongs to the ten largest clones.

Here the chain combines TRBV7-6 and TRBJ2-2; TRBD1 matches 11 bases in the middle. Sequencing was carried out using peripheral blood. This sequence was found in a man aged 30 to 39 with COVID-19, enrolled during active disease. The DNA reads as follows: TGTGCCAGCAGCCCCGGACAGGGGGCTGACACCGGGGAGCTGTTTTTT. Its protein product is CASSPGQGADTGELFF.